This T cell receptor (beta chain) was identified during a study of T cell clonality in common variable immunodeficiency (dated by TCRdb to the mid-2010s). This clone was counted between two and nine times. Its antigen is still unknown. The read is 3 residues too short to cover the CDR3 end, so that end is filled in from the germline J gene. Other DNA sequences in this specimen translate into the identical CDR3. Diagnosis of CVID followed standard criteria, namely serum IgG, IgA and/or IgM below the normal range together with specific antibody deficiency. A total of 45 or so subjects (about 15 female and around 30 male; age range roughly 9 to 65 years, mean age around 40) were included in the CVID group. Most CVID patients and most healthy controls were of Caucasian heritage. Replacement immunoglobulin therapy had been administered to all CVID subjects for at least one year at the time of study participation. No CVID subject was ill or taking immunomodulatory or immunosuppressive medication when blood was collected. From each donor, about 4.5 to 9 ml of heparinized peripheral whole blood was collected. Genomic DNA from adults with common variable immune deficiency (CVID) and from healthy adult controls was the source for sequencing TCRbeta CDR3 repertoires. Diluted blood was density-centrifuged over Hypaque 1077 or Ficoll-Paque to isolate peripheral blood mononuclear cells. Unsorted mononuclear cells served as the source of genomic DNA, which was extracted either by Qiagen column purification or by a centrifugation-based method.

On the study overall, not on this receptor specifically: Although equal DNA input was used, an average of approximately 82,000 unique sequences per sample was obtained for controls, compared with about 31,547 for CVID samples. According to the authors, finding the cause of the higher clonality in CVID would require sequencing the repertoires of T cell subpopulations. Fewer TCRbeta clones were shared among CVID subjects than among healthy controls (p < 0.0001). Compared with healthy controls, CVID subjects showed increased TCRbeta clonality (t-test p = 0.018), a feature most characteristic of about a third of subjects. CVID TCRbeta sequences were reported to have fewer deletions and N-nucleotide insertions and to lack highly modified clones with 13 or more V deletions. Correlations between repertoire features and clinical complications were limited by patient heterogeneity within the CVID cohort.

Equivalent amounts of genomic DNA from CVID and control samples were used as sequencing input. For every sample, a 60 bp segment covering the rearranged TCRbeta CDR3 region was amplified and then sequenced. The immunoSEQ assay, a bias-corrected multiplex PCR combined with high-throughput sequencing, was used for TCRbeta amplification. The paper's data handling went like this. Every unique nucleotide sequence counted as a clone and was annotated with V, D and J genes, copy number and frequency. Sequences were labeled productive if in frame, and non-productive if out of frame or containing stop codons. As previously described, clonality was calculated on the basis of Shannon's entropy. The predicted amino acid sequences of productive clones were used to derive mean CDR3 Kyte-Doolittle hydropathy. The R hclust function was used to hierarchically cluster scaled V gene usage with Manhattan distance and complete linkage. To assess clone sharing by CDR3 amino acid sequence, 12 repertoires per group were resampled over 100 rounds. The repertoires were searched for about 68 published EBV-specific TCRbeta sequences and 245 published CMV-specific TCRbeta sequences. Two CVID samples that yielded fewer than 10,000 sequences were excluded from the analysis, so 35 to 50 CVID repertoires were retained. TCRdb took over this immuneACCESS table, retaining in-frame rearrangements with V and J assigned. Such tables are incomplete; in checked studies, under half of the missing clones stem from an unresolved V gene, and the remainder is unexplained. V, J and clone size reflect that table, while D and trimming were determined from the DNA. This sample is represented by roughly 33,000 clones, with no singletons among them. The ten largest clones take up over 5% of the sample.

CDR1 and CDR2, looked up from the germline V gene, are KGHSH and LQKENI. V lost 3 bases and J lost 0 bases, and the count of bases not matched to a germline gene is 1. CDR3 length: 14 amino acids, cysteine to phenylalanine. The DNA shown is the part of the CDR3 that was read: 33 bases, in frame from base 1. Here the chain combines TRBV18 and TRBJ1-1; TRBD1 aligns with 7 central bases. Sequencing was performed on peripheral blood mononuclear cells. The clonotype comes from a human donor with common variable immunodeficiency. The CDR3 reads CASSPDRLNTEAFF. The covered CDR3 bases are TGTGCCAGCTCACCGGACAGGCTGAACACTGAA.